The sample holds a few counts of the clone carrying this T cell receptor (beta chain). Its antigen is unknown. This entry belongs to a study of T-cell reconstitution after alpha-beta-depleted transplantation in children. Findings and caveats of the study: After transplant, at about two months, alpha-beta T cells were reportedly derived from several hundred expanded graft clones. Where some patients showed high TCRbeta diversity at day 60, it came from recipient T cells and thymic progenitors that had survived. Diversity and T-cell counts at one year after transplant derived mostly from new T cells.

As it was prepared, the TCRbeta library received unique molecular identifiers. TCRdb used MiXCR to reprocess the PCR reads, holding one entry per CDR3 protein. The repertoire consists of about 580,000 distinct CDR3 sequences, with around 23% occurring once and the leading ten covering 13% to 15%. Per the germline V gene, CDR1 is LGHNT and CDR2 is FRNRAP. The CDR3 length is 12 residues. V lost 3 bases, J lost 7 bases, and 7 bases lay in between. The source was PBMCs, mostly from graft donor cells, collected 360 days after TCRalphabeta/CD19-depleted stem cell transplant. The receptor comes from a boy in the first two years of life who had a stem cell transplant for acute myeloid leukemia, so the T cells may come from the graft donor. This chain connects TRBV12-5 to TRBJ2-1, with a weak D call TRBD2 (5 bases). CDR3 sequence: CASGLEGNEQFF. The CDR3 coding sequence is TGTGCTAGTGGTTTAGAGGGTAATGAGCAGTTCTTC.